The rows below give T cell receptor beta chains drawn from one sample of a study of OX40 agonist ivuxolimab in advanced cancers. Repertoires were generated with immunoSEQ multiplex PCR, while TCRdb's copy carries only in-frame clones and drops some. The sample yields approximately 89,000 clones, more than 75% seen once. The sample consisted of CD4+ or CD8+ T cells sorted from blood, taken in a trial of the OX40 agonist ivuxolimab. Receptors were obtained from an adult with an advanced solid tumor such as melanoma, head and neck, liver or kidney cancer. The CDR3 runs from the conserved cysteine through the conserved F or W. A D gene is named only where the DNA matches it firmly. Size values are once, few and many counts, or a class for expanded clones, and some rows have none.

abundance,v_gene,d_gene,j_gene,len,CDR3aa,CDR3nt
.,TRBV7-8,TRBD1,TRBJ1-1,15,CASSAAGTVNTEAFF,TGTGCCAGCAGCGCCGCCGGGACAGTGAACACTGAAGCTTTCTTT
.,TRBV5-8,.,TRBJ1-1,14,CAHNQPGRNTEAFF,TGTGCCCACAACCAGCCCGGCAGGAACACTGAAGCTTTCTTT
.,TRBV7-9,TRBD1,TRBJ2-3,14,CASSSRQGADTQYF,TGTGCCAGCAGCTCCCGACAGGGAGCAGATACGCAGTATTTT
.,TRBV19,TRBD1,TRBJ1-3,16,CASSPQHRGRGNTIYF,TGTGCCAGTAGTCCGCAACACAGGGGAAGGGGAAACACCATATATTTT
.,TRBV10-3,.,TRBJ1-1,13,CAISAQENTEAFF,TGTGCCATCAGTGCACAGGAGAACACTGAAGCTTTCTTT
.,TRBV19,.,TRBJ2-1,14,CASSITGLDNEQFF,TGTGCCAGTAGTATTACTGGACTGGACAATGAGCAGTTCTTC
.,TRBV6-1,.,TRBJ1-2,13,CASSLDRNNGYTF,TGTGCCAGCAGCTTAGACAGGAATAATGGCTACACCTTC
.,TRBV6-5,.,TRBJ1-2,13,CASSYSRGYGYTF,TGTGCCAGCAGTTACTCGAGGGGATATGGCTACACCTTC
.,TRBV6-1,TRBD2,TRBJ2-3,15,CASPRTGGGTDTQYF,TGTGCCAGCCCCAGGACCGGGGGGGGCACAGATACGCAGTATTTT
few,TRBV29-1,TRBD1,TRBJ1-1,13,CSVCRGLNTEAFF,TGCAGCGTTTGCAGGGGGTTGAACACTGAAGCTTTCTTT
.,TRBV11-2,.,TRBJ1-6,15,CASSLQGSRNSPLHF,TGTGCCAGCAGCTTGCAGGGCAGTCGAAATTCACCCCTCCACTTT
.,TRBV6-5,TRBD1,TRBJ1-6,14,CATLDREYNSPLHF,TGTGCCACCCTGGACAGGGAGTATAATTCACCCCTCCACTTT
few,TRBV18,.,TRBJ1-5,14,CASSPGGIGQPQHF,TGTGCCAGCTCACCCGGGGGGATCGGGCAGCCCCAGCATTTT
.,TRBV4-3,TRBD2,TRBJ2-5,16,CASSQEASGRPGTQYF,TGCGCCAGCAGCCAAGAGGCTAGCGGGCGACCAGGGACCCAGTACTTC
.,TRBV7-2,.,TRBJ2-3,15,CASSLVDRGIGTQYF,TGTGCCAGCAGCTTAGTCGACCGCGGAATCGGTACGCAGTATTTT
.,TRBV15,.,TRBJ1-1,15,CATSGIRARNTEAFF,TGTGCCACCAGTGGGATACGGGCCAGGAACACTGAAGCTTTCTTT
.,TRBV7-9,TRBD1,TRBJ2-7,14,CASSQDRVAYEQYF,TGTGCCAGCAGCCAGGACAGGGTTGCCTACGAGCAGTACTTC
.,TRBV7-9,TRBD1,TRBJ2-2,16,CASRRPGQGASGELFF,TGTGCCAGCAGGCGCCCGGGACAGGGGGCGTCCGGGGAGCTGTTTTTT
.,TRBV7-6,.,TRBJ1-3,17,CASSLTGGGSSGNTIYF,TGTGCCAGCAGCTTAACCGGTGGCGGAAGCTCTGGAAACACCATATATTTT
once,TRBV7-9,TRBD1,TRBJ1-1,16,CASSQFAGTGQTEAFF,TGTGCCAGCAGCCAATTCGCCGGGACAGGACAAACTGAAGCTTTCTTT
.,TRBV18,.,TRBJ2-2,14,CASSPPGSLRELFF,TGTGCCAGCTCACCGCCCGGCAGCCTGAGGGAGCTGTTTTTT
once,TRBV11-2,.,TRBJ1-1,14,CASSLQGRWAEAFF,TGTGCCAGCAGCTTACAGGGTAGGTGGGCTGAAGCTTTCTTT
.,TRBV13,.,TRBJ2-7,16,CASSSIDGQRVYEQYF,TGTGCCAGCAGCTCCATTGACGGGCAGAGAGTCTACGAGCAGTACTTC
.,TRBV7-9,.,TRBJ2-7,17,CASSSHPMDRSSYEQYF,TGTGCCAGCAGCTCACACCCAATGGACCGAAGCTCCTACGAGCAGTACTTC
.,TRBV9,.,TRBJ1-1,15,CASSVAGPGNPEAFF,TGTGCCAGCAGCGTAGCCGGGCCGGGAAACCCTGAAGCTTTCTTT
.,TRBV6-5,TRBD1,TRBJ1-2,15,CASSSRLTGRKGYTF,TGTGCCAGCAGTTCCCGCTTGACAGGGAGGAAGGGCTACACCTTC
.,TRBV7-2,TRBD2,TRBJ2-1,16,CASSPLAGAPWDEQFF,TGTGCCAGCAGCCCACTAGCGGGGGCCCCTTGGGATGAGCAGTTCTTC
.,TRBV5-4,TRBD1,TRBJ2-7,15,CASSLGGQGGNEQYF,TGTGCCAGCAGCTTGGGGGGACAGGGGGGTAACGAGCAGTACTTC
.,TRBV7-2,.,TRBJ1-2,13,CASSLAYNYGYTF,TGTGCCAGCAGCTTAGCCTATAACTATGGCTACACCTTC
.,TRBV18,.,TRBJ1-6,15,CASSPRGTPNSPLHF,TGTGCCAGCTCACCGAGAGGGACACCGAATTCACCCCTCCACTTT
.,TRBV5-1,.,TRBJ1-3,15,CASSFGLTSGNTIYF,TGCGCCAGCAGCTTTGGGCTTACCTCTGGAAACACCATATATTTT
once,TRBV6-1,.,TRBJ2-1,12,CASNTGYNEQFF,TGTGCCAGCAACACAGGGTACAATGAGCAGTTCTTC
.,TRBV19,.,TRBJ1-2,14,CASTAVGAFYGYTF,TGTGCCAGTACCGCCGTAGGGGCTTTCTATGGCTACACCTTC
.,TRBV7-2,.,TRBJ1-1,14,CASSLGQDNTEAFF,TGTGCCAGCAGCTTAGGGCAGGATAACACTGAAGCTTTCTTT
.,TRBV9,TRBD2,TRBJ2-3,15,CASSVGGGALDTQYF,TGTGCCAGCAGCGTAGGCGGGGGGGCCTTAGATACGCAGTATTTT
.,TRBV6-5,.,TRBJ1-2,14,CASSYLQGHYGYTF,TGTGCCAGCAGTTACCTCCAGGGGCACTATGGCTACACCTTC
.,TRBV25-1,.,TRBJ1-2,13,CASSDRSSYGYTF,TGTGCCAGCAGTGACAGGAGCTCCTATGGCTACACCTTC
.,TRBV7-3,.,TRBJ2-3,14,CASSLVGSTDTQYF,TGTGCCAGCAGCTTAGTGGGGAGCACAGATACGCAGTATTTT
.,TRBV25-1,.,TRBJ2-1,15,CASRGGAEGAHEQFF,TGTGCCAGCAGGGGGGGGGCCGAGGGAGCCCATGAGCAGTTCTTC
.,TRBV9,TRBD1,TRBJ1-2,14,CASSVDRGRDGYTF,TGTGCCAGCAGCGTAGACAGGGGGCGCGATGGCTACACCTTC
.,TRBV11-2,TRBD2,TRBJ2-2,15,CASSPGTINTGELFF,TGTGCCAGCAGCCCTGGGACTATTAACACCGGGGAGCTGTTTTTT
.,TRBV29-1,TRBD1,TRBJ2-7,15,CSVEAGNRGSYEQYF,TGCAGCGTTGAGGCAGGGAACAGGGGCTCCTACGAGCAGTACTTC
.,TRBV10-2,.,TRBJ2-7,12,CASSAVPGEQYF,TGCGCCAGCAGTGCAGTCCCCGGGGAGCAGTACTTC
.,TRBV5-6,.,TRBJ1-2,14,CASSLPRGMDGYTF,TGTGCCAGCAGCTTACCCCGAGGGATGGATGGCTACACCTTC
.,TRBV6-1,TRBD2,TRBJ2-2,17,CASSENGGGRFTGELFF,TGTGCCAGCAGTGAAAACGGCGGGGGGCGATTCACCGGGGAGCTGTTTTTT
.,TRBV7-9,.,TRBJ1-2,15,CASSLGAPSRYGYTF,TGTGCCAGCAGCTTAGGCGCCCCCTCGAGGTATGGCTACACCTTC
.,TRBV2,TRBD1,TRBJ1-2,14,CASHMGQGLGGYTF,TGTGCCAGCCATATGGGACAGGGGCTCGGAGGCTACACCTTC
.,TRBV14,.,TRBJ2-7,19,CASSQDGPLTAPRAYEQYF,TGTGCCAGCAGCCAAGACGGTCCACTCACCGCTCCGCGAGCGTACGAGCAGTACTTC
.,TRBV2,TRBD1,TRBJ2-3,16,CASSADGQANTDTQYF,TGTGCCAGCAGTGCTGATGGACAGGCTAACACAGATACGCAGTATTTT
.,TRBV5-4,TRBD1,TRBJ1-2,15,CASSPVGQGRSGYTF,TGTGCCAGCAGCCCCGTGGGACAGGGGAGGAGTGGCTACACCTTC
.,TRBV4-1,.,TRBJ2-7,15,CASSPVGTADLEQYF,TGCGCCAGCAGCCCAGTAGGGACCGCTGATTTGGAGCAGTACTTC
.,TRBV7-2,TRBD2,TRBJ2-3,17,CASSLLSSGLSTDTQYF,TGTGCCAGCAGCTTATTATCTAGCGGGTTGAGCACAGATACGCAGTATTTT
.,TRBV29-1,.,TRBJ1-4,13,CSAQWAGSEKLFF,TGCAGCGCCCAATGGGCAGGGAGCGAAAAACTGTTTTTT
.,TRBV19,TRBD1,TRBJ1-4,15,CASIPTTGTGEKLFF,TGTGCCAGTATCCCTACGACAGGGACGGGGGAAAAACTGTTTTTT
.,TRBV10-2,.,TRBJ2-7,14,CASSELAARHEQYF,TGCGCCAGCAGTGAGCTGGCAGCCCGCCACGAGCAGTACTTC
.,TRBV11-2,.,TRBJ2-3,12,CASSSRTDTQYF,TGTGCCAGCAGCTCCCGCACAGATACGCAGTATTTT
.,TRBV19,.,TRBJ2-7,14,CASSIADEAYEQYF,TGTGCCAGTAGTATAGCCGACGAAGCCTACGAGCAGTACTTC
.,TRBV5-6,.,TRBJ1-6,17,CASSLTYGGNYNSPLHF,TGTGCCAGCAGCTTGACCTACGGGGGGAACTATAATTCACCCCTCCACTTT